This entry is about one T cell receptor beta chain. The assay was immunoSEQ multiplex PCR, and TCRdb's table has in-frame clones only and misses some. The sample contains tens of thousands of clones, 94% of which appear only once. The data stem from a study of T cell changes during pregnancy in multiple sclerosis. Trimming took 4 bases from V and 4 from J; bases not matched to a gene: 13. The CDR3 is 17 residues long. This chain links TRBV23-1 with TRBJ1-2; TRBD1 matches at 9 bases. TRBV23-1 is an ORF; its function is uncertain. This TCR derives from a female donor with multiple sclerosis, enrolled in a pregnancy study. The material sequenced was peripheral blood, taken in the third trimester of pregnancy. CDR3 sequence reads: CASSLLSAGTGSYGYTF. CDR3 coding DNA: TGCGCCAGCAGTCTTCTTTCCGCGGGGACAGGGTCCTATGGCTACACCTTC.